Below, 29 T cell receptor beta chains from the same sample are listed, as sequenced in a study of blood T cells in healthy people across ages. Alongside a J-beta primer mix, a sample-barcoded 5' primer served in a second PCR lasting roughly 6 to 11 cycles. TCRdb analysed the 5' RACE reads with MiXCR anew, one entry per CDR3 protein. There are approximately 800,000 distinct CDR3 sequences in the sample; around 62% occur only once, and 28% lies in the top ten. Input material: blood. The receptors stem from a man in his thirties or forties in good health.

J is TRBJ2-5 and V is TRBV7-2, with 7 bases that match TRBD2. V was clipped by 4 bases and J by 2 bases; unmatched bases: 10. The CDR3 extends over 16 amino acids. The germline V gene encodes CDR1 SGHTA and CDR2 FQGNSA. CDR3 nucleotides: TGTGCCAGCAGCTCTGGGACTATACCGACACAAGAGACCCAGTACTTC. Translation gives CASSSGTIPTQETQYF.

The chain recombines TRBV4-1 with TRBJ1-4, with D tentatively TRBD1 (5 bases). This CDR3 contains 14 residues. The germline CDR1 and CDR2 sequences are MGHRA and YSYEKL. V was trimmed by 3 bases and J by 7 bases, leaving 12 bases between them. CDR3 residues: CASSQRGESEKLFF. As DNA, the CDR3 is TGCGCCAGCAGCCAGAGGGGCGAGAGTGAAAAACTGTTTTTT.

DNA of the CDR3: TGTGCCAGCAGCTGGAAGGGGACTAGCGCAACAGATACGCAGTATTTT. Its protein is CASSWKGTSATDTQYF. The chain links TRBV13 to TRBJ2-3, with 10 nucleotides matching TRBD2. CDR3 length: 16 residues. Germline CDR1 PRHDT, CDR2 FYEKMQ (reference sequence). The trim removed 4 bases at V and 3 bases at J, leaving 7 bases unmatched.

The CDR3 nucleotides are TGTGCCAGCAGTTTACCAGGACAGTCCCAACAGGAGACCCAGTACTTC. Amino acid sequence: CASSLPGQSQQETQYF. The chain couples TRBV28 to TRBJ2-5; D may be TRBD1 (6 bases). This CDR3 contains 16 residues. The germline CDR1 and CDR2 sequences are MDHEN and SYDVKM. Trimming left V 2 bases short and J 5 bases short, with 18 bases between.

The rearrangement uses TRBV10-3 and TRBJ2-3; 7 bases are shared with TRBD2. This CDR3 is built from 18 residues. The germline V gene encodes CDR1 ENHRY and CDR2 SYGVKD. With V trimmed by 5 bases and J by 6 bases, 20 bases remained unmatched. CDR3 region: CAISTKPDRGGARDTQYF. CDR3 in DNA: TGTGCCATCAGTACTAAACCGGATAGGGGAGGGGCAAGGGATACGCAGTATTTT.

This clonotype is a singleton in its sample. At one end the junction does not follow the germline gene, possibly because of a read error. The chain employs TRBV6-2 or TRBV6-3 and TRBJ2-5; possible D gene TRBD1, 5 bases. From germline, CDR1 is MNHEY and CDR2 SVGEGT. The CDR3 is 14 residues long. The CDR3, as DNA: TGTGTCAGCATGTTCTTACAGGCCCAAGAGACCCAGTACTTC. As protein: CVSMFLQAQETQYF.

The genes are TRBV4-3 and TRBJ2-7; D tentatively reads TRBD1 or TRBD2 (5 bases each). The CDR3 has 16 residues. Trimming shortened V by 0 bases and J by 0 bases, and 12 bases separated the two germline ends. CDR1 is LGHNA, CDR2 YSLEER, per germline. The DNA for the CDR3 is TGCGCCAGCAGCCAAGATCGGGGCGGATACTCCTACGAGCAGTACTTC. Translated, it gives CASSQDRGGYSYEQYF.

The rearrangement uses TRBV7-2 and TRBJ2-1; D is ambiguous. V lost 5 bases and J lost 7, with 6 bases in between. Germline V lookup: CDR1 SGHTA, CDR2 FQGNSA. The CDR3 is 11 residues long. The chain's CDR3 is CASSNLNEQFF. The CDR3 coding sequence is TGTGCCAGCAGCAATCTGAATGAGCAGTTCTTC.

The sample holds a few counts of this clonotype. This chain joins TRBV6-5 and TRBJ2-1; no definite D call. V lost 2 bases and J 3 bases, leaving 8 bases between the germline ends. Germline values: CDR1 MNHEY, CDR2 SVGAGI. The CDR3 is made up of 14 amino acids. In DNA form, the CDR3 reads TGTGCCAGCAGTTACGGCCAGAACTACAATGAGCAGTTCTTC. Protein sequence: CASSYGQNYNEQFF.

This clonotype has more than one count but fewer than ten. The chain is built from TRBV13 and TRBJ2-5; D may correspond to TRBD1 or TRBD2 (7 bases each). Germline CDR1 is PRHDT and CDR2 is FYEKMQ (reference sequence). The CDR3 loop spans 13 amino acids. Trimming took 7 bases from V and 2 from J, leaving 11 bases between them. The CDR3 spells CASKRDSQETQYF. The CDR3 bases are TGTGCCAGCAAGCGGGACAGTCAAGAGACCCAGTACTTC.

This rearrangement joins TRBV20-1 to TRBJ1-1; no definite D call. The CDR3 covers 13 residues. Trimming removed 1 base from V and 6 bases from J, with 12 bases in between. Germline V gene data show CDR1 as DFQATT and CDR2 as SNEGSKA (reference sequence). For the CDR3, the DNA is TGCAGTGCTAGAGTCGCCGGAGGCGCTGAAGCTTTCTTT. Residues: CSARVAGGAEAFF.

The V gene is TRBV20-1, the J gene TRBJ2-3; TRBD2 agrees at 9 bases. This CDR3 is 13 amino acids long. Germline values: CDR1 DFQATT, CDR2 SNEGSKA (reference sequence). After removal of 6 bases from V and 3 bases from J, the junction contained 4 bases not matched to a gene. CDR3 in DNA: TGCAGTGCGTCGACTAGCGGAACAGATACGCAGTATTTT. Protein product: CSASTSGTDTQYF.

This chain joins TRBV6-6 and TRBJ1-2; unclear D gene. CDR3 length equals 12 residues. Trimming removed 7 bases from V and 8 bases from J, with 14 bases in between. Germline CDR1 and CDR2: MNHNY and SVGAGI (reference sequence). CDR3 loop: CASTSGNGGYTF. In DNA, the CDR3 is TGTGCCAGCACCTCGGGGAATGGGGGCTACACCTTC.

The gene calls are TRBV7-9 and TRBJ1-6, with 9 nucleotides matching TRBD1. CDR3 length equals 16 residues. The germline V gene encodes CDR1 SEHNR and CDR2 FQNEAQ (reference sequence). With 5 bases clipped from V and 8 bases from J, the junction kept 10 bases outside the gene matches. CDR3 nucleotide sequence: TGTGCCAGCAGCCAATACGGACAGGGGAAAGATTCACCCCTCCACTTT. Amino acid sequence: CASSQYGQGKDSPLHF.

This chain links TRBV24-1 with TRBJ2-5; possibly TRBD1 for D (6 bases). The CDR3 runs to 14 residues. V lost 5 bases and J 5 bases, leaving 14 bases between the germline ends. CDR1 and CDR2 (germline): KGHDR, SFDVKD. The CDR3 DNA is TGTGCCACCAGTGGCACAGGGTTCGGCGAGACCCAGTACTTC. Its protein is CATSGTGFGETQYF.

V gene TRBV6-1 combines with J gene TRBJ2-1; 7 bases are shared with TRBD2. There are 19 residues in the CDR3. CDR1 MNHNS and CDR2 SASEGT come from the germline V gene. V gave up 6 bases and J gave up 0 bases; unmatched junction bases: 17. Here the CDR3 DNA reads TGTGCCAGCAGCCCCGGGGGTCGTCTAGCGGATTTCTCCTACAATGAGCAGTTCTTC. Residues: CASSPGGRLADFSYNEQFF.

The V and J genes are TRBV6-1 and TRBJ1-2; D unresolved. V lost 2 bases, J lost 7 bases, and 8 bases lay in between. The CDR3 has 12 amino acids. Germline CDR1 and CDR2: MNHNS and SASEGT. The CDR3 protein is CASSENQSGYTF. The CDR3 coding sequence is TGTGCCAGCAGTGAAAACCAGTCTGGCTACACCTTC.

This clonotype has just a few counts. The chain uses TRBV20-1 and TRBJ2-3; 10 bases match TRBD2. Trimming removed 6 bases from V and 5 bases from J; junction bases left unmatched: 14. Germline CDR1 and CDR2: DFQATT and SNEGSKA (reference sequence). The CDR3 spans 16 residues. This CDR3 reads CSAPGSGGLRGDTQYF. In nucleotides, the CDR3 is TGCAGTGCGCCTGGTAGCGGGGGGCTCCGCGGAGATACGCAGTATTTT.

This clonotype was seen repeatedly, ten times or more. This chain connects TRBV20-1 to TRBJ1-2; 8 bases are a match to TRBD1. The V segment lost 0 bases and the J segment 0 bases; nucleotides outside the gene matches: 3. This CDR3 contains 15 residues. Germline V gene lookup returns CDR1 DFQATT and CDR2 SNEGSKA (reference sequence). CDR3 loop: CSARDQGAANYGYTF. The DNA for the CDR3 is TGCAGTGCTAGAGATCAGGGGGCTGCTAACTATGGCTACACCTTC.

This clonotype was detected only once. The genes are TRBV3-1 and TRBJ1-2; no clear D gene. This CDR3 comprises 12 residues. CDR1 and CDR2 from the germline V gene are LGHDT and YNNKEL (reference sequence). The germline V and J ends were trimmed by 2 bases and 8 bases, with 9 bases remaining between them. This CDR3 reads CASSQLGVGYTF. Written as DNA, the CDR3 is TGTGCCAGCAGCCAACTGGGTGTGGGCTACACCTTC.

The CDR3: CASTSTENYGYTF. In DNA, the CDR3 is TGTGCCAGCACGAGTACCGAAAACTATGGCTACACCTTC. The V call is TRBV6-5, the J call TRBJ1-2; D remains ambiguous. The CDR3 is 13 amino acids. Germline loops: CDR1 MNHEY, CDR2 SVGAGI. Between the trimmed V and J ends, which lost 7 bases and 2 bases, there was a span of 11 bases.

Here the CDR3 reads CASSPGDTTDTQYF. As DNA, the CDR3 is TGTGCCAGCTCACCGGGGGACACTACAGATACGCAGTATTTT. The chain joins TRBV18 to TRBJ2-3, with a tentative D call TRBD1 (6 bases). Trimming removed 3 bases from V and 3 bases from J, with 10 bases in between. The CDR3 covers 14 residues. Germline assignment: CDR1 KGHSH and CDR2 LQKENI.

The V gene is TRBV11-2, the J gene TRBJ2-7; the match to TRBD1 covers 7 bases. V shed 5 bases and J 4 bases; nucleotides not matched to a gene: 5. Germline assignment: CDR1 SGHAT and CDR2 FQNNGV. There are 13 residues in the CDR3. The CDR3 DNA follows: TGTGCCAGCAGCCAGGGACAGCTATACGAGCAGTACTTC. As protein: CASSQGQLYEQYF.

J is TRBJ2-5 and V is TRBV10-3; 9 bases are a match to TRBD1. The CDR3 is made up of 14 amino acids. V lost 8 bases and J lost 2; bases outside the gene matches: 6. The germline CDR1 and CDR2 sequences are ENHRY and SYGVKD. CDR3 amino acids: CAIGRGQGQETQYF. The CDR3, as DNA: TGTGCCATCGGACGAGGACAGGGGCAAGAGACCCAGTACTTC.

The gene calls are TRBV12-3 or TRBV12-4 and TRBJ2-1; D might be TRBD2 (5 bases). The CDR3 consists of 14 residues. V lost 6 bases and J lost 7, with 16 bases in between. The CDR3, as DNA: TGTGCCAGCAGCACTAGTGAGACGCCTAATGAGCAGTTCTTC. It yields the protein CASSTSETPNEQFF.

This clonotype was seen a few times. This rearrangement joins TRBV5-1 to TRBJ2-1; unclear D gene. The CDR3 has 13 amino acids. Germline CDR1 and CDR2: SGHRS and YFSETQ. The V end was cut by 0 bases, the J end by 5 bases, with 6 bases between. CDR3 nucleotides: TGCGCCAGCAGCTTGGACATCAACAATGAGCAGTTCTTC. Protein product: CASSLDINNEQFF.

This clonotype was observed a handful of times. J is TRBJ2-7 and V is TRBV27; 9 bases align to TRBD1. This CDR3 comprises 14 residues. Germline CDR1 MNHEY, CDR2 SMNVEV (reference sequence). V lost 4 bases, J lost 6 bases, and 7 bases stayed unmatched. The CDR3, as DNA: TGTGCCAGCAGTTGGGACAGGGTTAAAGGCGAGCAGTACTTC. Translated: CASSWDRVKGEQYF.

For the CDR3, the DNA is TGTGCCAGCAGTTACTCGGAGCACGGGGGGGTCCGGGATACGCAGTATTTT. The encoded protein is CASSYSEHGGVRDTQYF. The chain combines TRBV6-6 with TRBJ2-3; 8 bases are a match to TRBD2. V was clipped by 0 bases and J by 6 bases; unmatched bases: 11. CDR3 length: 17 residues. Germline V gene sequence: CDR1 MNHNY, CDR2 SVGAGI (reference sequence).

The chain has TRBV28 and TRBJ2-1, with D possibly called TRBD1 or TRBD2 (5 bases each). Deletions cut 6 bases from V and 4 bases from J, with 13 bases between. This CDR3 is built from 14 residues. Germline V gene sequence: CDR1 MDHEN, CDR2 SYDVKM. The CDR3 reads CASSPTGRYNEQFF. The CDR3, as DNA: TGTGCCAGCAGCCCTACGGGGCGGTACAATGAGCAGTTCTTC. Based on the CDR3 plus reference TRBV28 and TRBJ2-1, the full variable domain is DVKVTQSSRYLVKRTGEKVFLECVQDMDHENMFWYRQDPGLGLRLIYFSYDVKMKEKGDIPEGYSVSREKKERFSLILESASTNQTSMYLCASSPTGRYNEQFFGPGTRLTVL.